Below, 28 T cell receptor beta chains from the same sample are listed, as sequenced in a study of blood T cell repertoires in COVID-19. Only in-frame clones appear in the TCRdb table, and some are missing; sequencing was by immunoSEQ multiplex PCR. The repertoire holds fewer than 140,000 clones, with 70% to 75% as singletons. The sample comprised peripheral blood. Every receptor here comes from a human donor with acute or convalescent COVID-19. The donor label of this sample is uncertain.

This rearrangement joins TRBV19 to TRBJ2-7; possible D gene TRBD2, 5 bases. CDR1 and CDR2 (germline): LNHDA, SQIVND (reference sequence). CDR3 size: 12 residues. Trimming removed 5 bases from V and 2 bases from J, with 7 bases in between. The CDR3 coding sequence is TGTGCCAGTAGTCCCGGGGCCTACGAGCAGTACTTC. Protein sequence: CASSPGAYEQYF.

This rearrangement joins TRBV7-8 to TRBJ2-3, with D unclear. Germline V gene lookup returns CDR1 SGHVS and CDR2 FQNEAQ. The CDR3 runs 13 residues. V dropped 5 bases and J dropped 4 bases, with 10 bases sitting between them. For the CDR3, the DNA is TGTGCCAGCAGCCGACTCCAGTCAGATACGCAGTATTTT. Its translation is CASSRLQSDTQYF.

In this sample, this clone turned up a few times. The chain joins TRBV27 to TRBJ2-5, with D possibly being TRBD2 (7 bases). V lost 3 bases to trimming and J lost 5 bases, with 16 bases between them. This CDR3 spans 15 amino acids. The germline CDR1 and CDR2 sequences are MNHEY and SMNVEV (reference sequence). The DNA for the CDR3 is TGTGCCAGCAGTTTGATTTCGGGGGGCGCTGAGACCCAGTACTTC. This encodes CASSLISGGAETQYF.

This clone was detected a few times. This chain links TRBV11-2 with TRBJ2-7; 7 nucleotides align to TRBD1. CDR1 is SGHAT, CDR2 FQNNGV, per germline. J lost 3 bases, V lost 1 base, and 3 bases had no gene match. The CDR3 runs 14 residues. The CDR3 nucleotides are TGTGCCAGCAGCTTAGTACAGGGGAGCTACGAGCAGTACTTC. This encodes CASSLVQGSYEQYF.

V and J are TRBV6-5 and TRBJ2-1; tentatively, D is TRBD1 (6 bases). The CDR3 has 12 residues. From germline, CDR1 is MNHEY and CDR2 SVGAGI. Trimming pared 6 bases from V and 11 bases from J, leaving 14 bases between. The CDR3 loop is CASRNQQGKQFF. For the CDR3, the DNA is TGTGCCAGCAGGAATCAACAGGGAAAGCAGTTCTTC.

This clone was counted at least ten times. The CDR3 here is CASRHGSAYNSPLHF. CDR3 nucleotides: TGTGCCAGCAGGCACGGCAGCGCCTATAATTCACCCCTCCACTTT. This rearrangement joins TRBV3-1 (or the pseudogene TRBV3-2) to TRBJ1-6, with unresolved D. The germline gives CDR1 LGHDT, CDR2 YNNKEL (reference sequence). Trimming stripped 6 bases from V and 2 bases from J, with 11 bases between. The CDR3 runs 15 residues.

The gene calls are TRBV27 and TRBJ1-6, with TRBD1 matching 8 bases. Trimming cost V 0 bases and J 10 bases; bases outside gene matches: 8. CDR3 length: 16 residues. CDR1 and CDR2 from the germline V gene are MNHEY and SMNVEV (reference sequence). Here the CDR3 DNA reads TGTGCCAGCAGTTTATCATCGACAGGGGTTCGCTCACCCCTCCACTTT. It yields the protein CASSLSSTGVRSPLHF.

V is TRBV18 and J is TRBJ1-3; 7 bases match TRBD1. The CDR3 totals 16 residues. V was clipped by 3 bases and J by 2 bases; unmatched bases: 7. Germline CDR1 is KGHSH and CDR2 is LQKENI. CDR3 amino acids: CASSPQGGRTGNTIYF. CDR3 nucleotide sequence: TGTGCCAGCTCACCGCAGGGGGGTAGGACTGGAAACACCATATATTTT.

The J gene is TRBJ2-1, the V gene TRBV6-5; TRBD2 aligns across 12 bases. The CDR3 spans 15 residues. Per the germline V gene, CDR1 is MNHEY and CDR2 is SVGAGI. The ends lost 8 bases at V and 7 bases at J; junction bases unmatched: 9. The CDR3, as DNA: TGTGCCAGCGGGAAGACTAGCGGGGGTTATAATGAGCAGTTCTTC. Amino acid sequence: CASGKTSGGYNEQFF.

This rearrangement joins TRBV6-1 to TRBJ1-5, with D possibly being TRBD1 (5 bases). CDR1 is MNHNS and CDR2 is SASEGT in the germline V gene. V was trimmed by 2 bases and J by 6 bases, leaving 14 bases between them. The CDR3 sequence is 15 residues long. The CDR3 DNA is TGTGCCAGCAGTGAATCAAGGGGCTCGGGTCAGCCCCAGCATTTT. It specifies CASSESRGSGQPQHF.

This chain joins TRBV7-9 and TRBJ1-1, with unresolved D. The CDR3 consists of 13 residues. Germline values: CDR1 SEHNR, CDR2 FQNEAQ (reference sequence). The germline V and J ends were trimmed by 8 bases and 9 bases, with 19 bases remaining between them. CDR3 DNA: TGTGCCAGCGACCGCGGAGGTCCCCATCAAGCTTTCTTT. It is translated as CASDRGGPHQAFF.

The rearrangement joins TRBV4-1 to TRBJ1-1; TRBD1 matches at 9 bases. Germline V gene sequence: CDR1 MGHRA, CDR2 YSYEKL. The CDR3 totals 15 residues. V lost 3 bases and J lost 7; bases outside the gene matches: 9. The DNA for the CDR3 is TGCGCCAGCAGCCACCTACAGACAGGGGGGAATGAAGCTTTCTTT. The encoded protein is CASSHLQTGGNEAFF.

CDR3 sequence reads: CASSKDRNQETQYF. DNA for the CDR3: TGTGCCAGTAGTAAAGACAGAAACCAAGAGACCCAGTACTTC. This chain joins TRBV19 and TRBJ2-5, with D perhaps TRBD1 (5 bases). The germline V gene has CDR1 LNHDA and CDR2 SQIVND (reference sequence). Trimming removed 4 bases at V and 0 bases at J, with 9 bases between. CDR3 size: 14 residues.

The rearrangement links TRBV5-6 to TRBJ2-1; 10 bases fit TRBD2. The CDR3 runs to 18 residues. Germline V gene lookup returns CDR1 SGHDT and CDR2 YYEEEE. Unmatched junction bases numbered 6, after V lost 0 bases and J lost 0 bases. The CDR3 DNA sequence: TGTGCCAGCAGCTTGGCGGGACTAGCGTGGAGCTCCTACAATGAGCAGTTCTTC. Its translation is CASSLAGLAWSSYNEQFF.

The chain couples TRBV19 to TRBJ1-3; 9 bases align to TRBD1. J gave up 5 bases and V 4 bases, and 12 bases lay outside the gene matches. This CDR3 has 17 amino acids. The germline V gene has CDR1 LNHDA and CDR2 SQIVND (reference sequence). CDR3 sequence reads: CASSTPYRGPRRNTIYF. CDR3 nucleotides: TGTGCCAGTAGTACGCCATACAGGGGGCCTCGTCGAAACACCATATATTTT.

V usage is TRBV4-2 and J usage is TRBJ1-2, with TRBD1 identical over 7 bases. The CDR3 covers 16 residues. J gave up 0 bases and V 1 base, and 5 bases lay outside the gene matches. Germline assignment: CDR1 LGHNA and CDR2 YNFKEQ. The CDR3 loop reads CASSQAKGTANYGYTF. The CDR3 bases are TGTGCCAGCAGCCAAGCCAAAGGGACAGCTAACTATGGCTACACCTTC.

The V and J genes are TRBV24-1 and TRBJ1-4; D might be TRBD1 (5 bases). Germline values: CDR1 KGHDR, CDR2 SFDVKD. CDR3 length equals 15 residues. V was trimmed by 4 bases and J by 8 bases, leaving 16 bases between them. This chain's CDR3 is CATSDPRGAGEKLFF. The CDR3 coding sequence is TGTGCCACCAGTGACCCCCGTGGGGCGGGAGAAAAACTGTTTTTT.

In DNA form, the CDR3 reads TGCAGTGCTAGTAACGGGGGGGAAGAGACCCAGTACTTC. It encodes CSASNGGEETQYF. The V and J genes are TRBV20-1 and TRBJ2-5, with 8 bases lining up with TRBD2. Trimming at V came to 3 bases and at J to 3 bases, leaving 3 bases not matched to a gene. The germline CDR1 and CDR2 sequences are DFQATT and SNEGSKA (reference sequence). This CDR3 has 13 amino acids.

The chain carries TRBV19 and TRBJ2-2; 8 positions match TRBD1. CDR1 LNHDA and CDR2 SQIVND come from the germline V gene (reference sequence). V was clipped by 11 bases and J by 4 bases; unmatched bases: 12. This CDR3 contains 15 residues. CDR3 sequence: CAAGGASGFTGELFF. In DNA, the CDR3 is TGTGCCGCAGGGGGCGCATCCGGATTCACCGGGGAGCTGTTTTTT.

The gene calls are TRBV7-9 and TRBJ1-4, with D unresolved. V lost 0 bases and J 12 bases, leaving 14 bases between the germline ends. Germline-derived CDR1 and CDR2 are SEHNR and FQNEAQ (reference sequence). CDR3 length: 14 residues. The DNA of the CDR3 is TGTGCCAGCAGCTTAGCAGTTTCTAGGGAGGAACTGTTTTTT. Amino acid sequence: CASSLAVSREELFF.

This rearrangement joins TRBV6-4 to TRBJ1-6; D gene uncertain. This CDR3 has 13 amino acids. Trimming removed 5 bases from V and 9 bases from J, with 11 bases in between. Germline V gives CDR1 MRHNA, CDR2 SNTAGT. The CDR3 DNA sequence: TGTGCCAGCAGTAGTAAGGAGGGTTCACCCCTCCACTTT. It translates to CASSSKEGSPLHF.

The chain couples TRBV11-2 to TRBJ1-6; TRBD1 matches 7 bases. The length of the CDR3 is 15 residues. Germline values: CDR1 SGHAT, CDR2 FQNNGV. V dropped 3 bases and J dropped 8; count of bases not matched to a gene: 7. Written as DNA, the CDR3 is TGTGCCAGCAGCTTGAAAATCGGGACAGATTCACCCCTCCACTTT. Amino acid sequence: CASSLKIGTDSPLHF.

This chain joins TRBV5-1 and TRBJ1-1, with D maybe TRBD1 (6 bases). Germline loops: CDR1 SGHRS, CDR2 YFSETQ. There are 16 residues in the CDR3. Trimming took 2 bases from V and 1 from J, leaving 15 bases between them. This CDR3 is CASSLRSGATNTEAFF. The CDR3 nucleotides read TGCGCCAGCAGCTTAAGGTCAGGGGCGACGAACACTGAAGCTTTCTTT.

The CDR3 loop is CASSIIRMRFGDTNTEAFF. The CDR3 DNA is TGTGCCAGTAGTATAATTCGTATGAGGTTTGGGGACACGAACACTGAAGCTTTCTTT. The chain is built from TRBV19 and TRBJ1-1, with D possibly being TRBD1 (6 bases). Trimming pared 2 bases from V and 1 base from J, leaving 23 bases between. The CDR3 totals 19 residues. CDR1 and CDR2 (germline): LNHDA, SQIVND (reference sequence). The variable domain in full, completed from reference TRBV19 and TRBJ1-1, reads DGGITQSPKYLFRKEGQNVTLSCEQNLNHDAMYWYRQDPGQGLRLIYYSQIVNDFQKGDIAEGYSVSREKKESFPLTVTSAQKNPTAFYLCASSIIRMRFGDTNTEAFFGQGTRLTVV.

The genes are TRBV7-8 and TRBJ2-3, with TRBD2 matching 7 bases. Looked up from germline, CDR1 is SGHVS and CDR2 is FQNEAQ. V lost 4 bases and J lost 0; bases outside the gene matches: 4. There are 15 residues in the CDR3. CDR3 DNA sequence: TGTGCCAGCAGCTCCAGCGGGACTAGCACAGATACGCAGTATTTT. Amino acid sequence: CASSSSGTSTDTQYF.

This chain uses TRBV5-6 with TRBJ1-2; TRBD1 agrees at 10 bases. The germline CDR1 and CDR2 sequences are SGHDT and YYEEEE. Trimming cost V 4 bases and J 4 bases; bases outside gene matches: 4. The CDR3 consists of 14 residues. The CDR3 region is CASSPGQGGYGYTF. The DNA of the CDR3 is TGTGCCAGCAGCCCAGGACAGGGGGGCTATGGCTACACCTTC.

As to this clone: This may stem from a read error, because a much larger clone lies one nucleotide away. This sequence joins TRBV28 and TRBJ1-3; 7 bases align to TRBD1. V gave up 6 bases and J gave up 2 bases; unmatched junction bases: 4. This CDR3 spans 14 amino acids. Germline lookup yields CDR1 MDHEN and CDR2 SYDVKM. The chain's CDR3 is CASSRTGAGNTIYF. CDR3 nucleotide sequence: TGTGCCAGCAGCCGTACAGGGGCTGGAAACACCATATATTTT.

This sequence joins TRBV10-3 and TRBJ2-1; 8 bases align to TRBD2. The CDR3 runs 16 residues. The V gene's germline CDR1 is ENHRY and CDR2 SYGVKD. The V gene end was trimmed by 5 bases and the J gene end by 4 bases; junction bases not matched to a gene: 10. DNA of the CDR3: TGTGCCATCAGTAACCCGGCCACTAGCGGATACAATGAGCAGTTCTTC. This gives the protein CAISNPATSGYNEQFF.